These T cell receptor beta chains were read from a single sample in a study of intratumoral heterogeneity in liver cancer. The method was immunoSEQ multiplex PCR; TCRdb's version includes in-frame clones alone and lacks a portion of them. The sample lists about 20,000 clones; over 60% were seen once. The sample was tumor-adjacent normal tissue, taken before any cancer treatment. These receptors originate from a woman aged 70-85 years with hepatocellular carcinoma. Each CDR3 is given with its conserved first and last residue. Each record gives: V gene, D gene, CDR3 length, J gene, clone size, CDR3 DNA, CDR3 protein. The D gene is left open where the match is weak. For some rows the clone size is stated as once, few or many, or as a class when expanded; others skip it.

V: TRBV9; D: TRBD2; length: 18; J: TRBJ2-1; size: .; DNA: TGTGCCAGCAGCCCTGGACTAGCGGGAGGGACAATAAACAATGAGCAGTTCTTC; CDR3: CASSPGLAGGTINNEQFF
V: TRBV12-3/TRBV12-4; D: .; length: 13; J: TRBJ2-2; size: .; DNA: TGTGCCAGCAGTTTAGGCGGAACCGGGGAGCTGTTTTTT; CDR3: CASSLGGTGELFF
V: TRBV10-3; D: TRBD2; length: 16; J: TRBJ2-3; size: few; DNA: TGTGCCATCAGTGAGAGCGGGAGAGGGGCCACAGATACGCAGTATTTT; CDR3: CAISESGRGATDTQYF
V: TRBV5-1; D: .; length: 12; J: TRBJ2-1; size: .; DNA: TGCGCCAGCAGCTTGGTAGTAGGTGAGCAGTTCTTC; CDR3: CASSLVVGEQFF
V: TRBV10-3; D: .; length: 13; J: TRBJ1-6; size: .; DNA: TGTGCCATCAGTGAGAATGATAATTCACCCCTCCACTTT; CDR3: CAISENDNSPLHF
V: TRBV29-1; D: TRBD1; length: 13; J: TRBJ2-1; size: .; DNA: TGCAGCGTGACAGGGGGCGTCGGCAATGAGCAGTTCTTC; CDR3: CSVTGGVGNEQFF
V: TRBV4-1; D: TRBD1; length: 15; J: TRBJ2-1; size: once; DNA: TGCGCCAGCAGCCAAGGGACAGGGGTCGACAATGAGCAGTTCTTC; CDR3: CASSQGTGVDNEQFF
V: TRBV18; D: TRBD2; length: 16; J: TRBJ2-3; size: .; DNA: TGTGCCAGCTCACCGCCGGGACTAGCGTCCACAGATACGCAGTATTTT; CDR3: CASSPPGLASTDTQYF
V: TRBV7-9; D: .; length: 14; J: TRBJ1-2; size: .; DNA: TGTGCCAGCAGCCCACCCTGGACCGACTATGGCTACACCTTC; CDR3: CASSPPWTDYGYTF
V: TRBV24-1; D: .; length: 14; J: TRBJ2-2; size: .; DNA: TGTGCCACCGAGGTACAGGGATCAGGCGGGGAGCTGTTTTTT; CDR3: CATEVQGSGGELFF
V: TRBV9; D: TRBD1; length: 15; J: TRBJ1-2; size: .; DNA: TGTGCCAGCAGCCCGCAGGGGGACAGTAACTATGGCTACACCTTC; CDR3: CASSPQGDSNYGYTF
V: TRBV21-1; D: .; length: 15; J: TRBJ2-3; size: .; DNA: TGTGCCAGCAGCCCCTGCGGGACTAGCACAGATACGCAGTATTTT; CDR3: CASSPCGTSTDTQYF
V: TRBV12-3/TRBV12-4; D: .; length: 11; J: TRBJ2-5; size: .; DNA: TGTGCCAGCAGTTCAGGCGGTACCCAGTACTTC; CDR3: CASSSGGTQYF
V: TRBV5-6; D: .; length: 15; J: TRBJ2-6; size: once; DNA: TGTGCCAGCAGTCGCGGACAGCCTGGGGCCAACGTCCTGACTTTC; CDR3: CASSRGQPGANVLTF